One sample yielded the 4 T cell receptor beta chains listed below, sequenced in a study of T cell responses to AZD1222 COVID-19 vaccine. TCRdb's copy holds only in-frame clones and misses some; the assay was immunoSEQ multiplex PCR. The sample lists 150,000 to 200,000 clones; approximately 95% were seen once. The sample here was peripheral blood, taken 28 days after the second dose of the MenACWY control vaccine. These receptors all stem from an adult who received the MenACWY meningococcal vaccine as a control.

This chain connects TRBV5-1 to TRBJ1-6; TRBD1 matches 8 bases. CDR3 length: 15 residues. Trimming removed 4 bases from V and 6 bases from J; junction bases left unmatched: 6. CDR1 is SGHRS, CDR2 YFSETQ, per germline. The CDR3 is CASSPGQEPNSPLHF. CDR3 in DNA: TGCGCCAGCAGCCCGGGACAGGAGCCTAATTCACCCCTCCACTTT.

The chain joins TRBV6-5 to TRBJ1-5; D possibly corresponds to TRBD1 (6 bases). Germline CDR1 reads MNHEY; CDR2 reads SVGAGI. The V and J ends lost 10 bases and 3 bases respectively, with 16 bases between them. The length of the CDR3 is 14 residues. The CDR3: CATGQDSSNQPQHF. CDR3 bases: TGTGCCACCGGCCAGGACAGTTCCAATCAGCCCCAGCATTTT.

This chain joins TRBV12-3 or TRBV12-4 and TRBJ1-2; D perhaps matches TRBD1 (5 bases). This CDR3 has 13 amino acids. The V end lost 2 bases, the J end lost 7 bases, and 11 bases lay between the germline ends. The CDR3 is CASSLSGSFGYTF. CDR3 nucleotide sequence: TGTGCCAGCAGTTTATCAGGGTCGTTTGGCTACACCTTC.

V and J are TRBV5-1 and TRBJ2-7, with 7 bases fitting TRBD2. This CDR3 comprises 15 residues. The junction had 9 bases not matched to a gene; V was cut back by 4 bases and J by 2 bases. Germline CDR1 and CDR2: SGHRS and YFSETQ. CDR3 sequence reads: CASSHGTTNPYEQYF. The CDR3 nucleotides read TGCGCCAGCAGCCACGGGACTACCAACCCCTACGAGCAGTACTTC.